This TCR beta chain appears in the sequencing data of a study of blood T cell repertoires in COVID-19. Unmatched junction bases numbered 9, after V lost 3 bases and J lost 6 bases. Germline CDR1 KGHDR, CDR2 SFDVKD. This CDR3 has 16 residues. The table came from immunoSEQ multiplex PCR; TCRdb's copy has only in-frame clones and leaves some out. In the table there are fewer than 250,000 clones, 80% of which are singletons. The sequence came from a man aged 60 to 69 with acute or convalescent COVID-19. The material sequenced was peripheral blood. The V and J genes are TRBV24-1 and TRBJ1-4; the match to TRBD1 covers 7 bases. CDR3 nucleotides: TGTGCCACCAGTGATGGGCAAGGACAGGACTATGAAAAACTGTTTTTT. Translation: CATSDGQGQDYEKLFF.